These 21 T cell receptor beta chains share one sample of origin, sequenced in a study of blood T cell repertoires in COVID-19 (dated by TCRdb to 2020 to 2022). Library prep was done by the immunoSEQ multiplex PCR assay. TCRdb's version of the immuneACCESS table is confined to in-frame rearrangements and falls short of the full clone set. An unresolved V gene accounts for under half of the shortfall where checked; the remainder is of unknown origin. This sample has under 200,000 clones in its table, and 70% to 90% of those were observed once. The top ten clones comprise 20% to 25% of the sample. Sequenced input: peripheral blood. The receptors were gathered from a man in his sixties with active or convalescent COVID-19.

The chain couples TRBV10-2 to TRBJ1-4, with 10 bases fitting TRBD1. J lost 10 bases, V lost 5 bases, and 7 bases had no gene match. This CDR3 has 14 amino acids. Germline V lookup: CDR1 WSHSY, CDR2 SAAADI. DNA of the CDR3: TGCGCCAGCAGTCCCGGGACAGGGGAGGGAAAACTGTTTTTT. Protein sequence: CASSPGTGEGKLFF.

This sequence joins TRBV2 and TRBJ1-2, with 8 bases aligning to TRBD1. Germline loops: CDR1 SNHLY, CDR2 FYNNEI. CDR3 length equals 14 residues. Unmatched junction bases numbered 9, after V lost 4 bases and J lost 8 bases. The CDR3 sequence: CASSGTGRDIGYTF. The CDR3 DNA is TGTGCCAGCAGTGGGACAGGGAGGGATATCGGCTACACCTTC.

This chain joins TRBV6-1 and TRBJ2-7; no clear D gene. Trimming took off 2 bases at V and 3 bases at J, with 8 bases between the two ends. CDR1 MNHNS and CDR2 SASEGT come from the germline V gene. This CDR3 spans 13 amino acids. CDR3 DNA: TGTGCCAGCAGTGAACGGGTTCTCTACGAGCAGTACTTC. This codes for CASSERVLYEQYF.

The J gene is TRBJ1-1, the V gene TRBV2, with D maybe TRBD1 (5 bases). This CDR3 comprises 14 residues. Deletions cut 9 bases from V and 2 bases from J, with 16 bases between. Germline assignment: CDR1 SNHLY and CDR2 FYNNEI. The CDR3: CASLRGGDNTEAFF. The CDR3 bases are TGTGCCAGTTTAAGAGGAGGGGACAACACTGAAGCTTTCTTT. The whole variable domain, remainder taken from reference TRBV2 and TRBJ1-1, is EPEVTQTPSHQVTQMGQEVILRCVPISNHLYFYWYRQILGQKVEFLVSFYNNEISEKSEIFDDQFSVERPDGSNFTLKIRSTKLEDSAMYFCASLRGGDNTEAFFGQGTRLTVV.

The chain uses TRBV7-2 and TRBJ2-2; unclear D gene. This CDR3 is built from 12 residues. V was clipped by 5 bases and J by 6 bases, with 7 bases between them. Germline loops: CDR1 SGHTA, CDR2 FQGNSA. The CDR3 DNA follows: TGTGCCAGCAGCCGGGTAGCCGGGGAGCTGTTTTTT. Encoded protein: CASSRVAGELFF.

The gene calls are TRBV3-1 (or the pseudogene TRBV3-2) and TRBJ2-3; 10 bases map to TRBD1. This CDR3 is built from 18 residues. J gave up 4 bases and V 0 bases, and 10 bases lay outside the gene matches. Per germline, CDR1 LGHDT and CDR2 YNNKEL (reference sequence). CDR3 coding DNA: TGTGCCAGCAGCCAAGAGGGGTCCGGGACAGGGGAAGCAGATACGCAGTATTTT. It codes for CASSQEGSGTGEADTQYF.

This clone appeared a few times. The rearrangement links TRBV3-1 (or the pseudogene TRBV3-2) to TRBJ1-3; possible D gene TRBD1, 6 bases. The CDR3 runs to 14 residues. Germline CDR1 reads LGHDT; CDR2 reads YNNKEL (reference sequence). Trimming pared 4 bases from V and 4 bases from J, leaving 11 bases between. The DNA of the CDR3 is TGTGCCAGCAGCCGGGACACCCAAGGAAACACCATATATTTT. This encodes CASSRDTQGNTIYF.

This chain connects TRBV7-9 to TRBJ2-2; D unclear. The CDR3 loop spans 14 amino acids. V was trimmed by 1 base and J by 3 bases, leaving 6 bases between them. CDR1 is SEHNR, CDR2 FQNEAQ, per germline (reference sequence). CDR3 in amino acids: CASSLDADTGELFF. The CDR3 DNA sequence: TGTGCCAGCAGCTTAGATGCAGACACCGGGGAGCTGTTTTTT.

V usage is TRBV11-2 and J usage is TRBJ2-7, with D tentatively TRBD2 (6 bases). Deletions cut 5 bases from V and 9 bases from J, with 17 bases between. The CDR3 contains 13 residues. Germline V gene lookup returns CDR1 SGHAT and CDR2 FQNNGV. In DNA form, the CDR3 reads TGTGCCAGCAGCCTCCCACACGCTAGCGCGCAGTACTTC. It codes for CASSLPHASAQYF. The full variable domain, rest sourced from reference TRBV11-2 and TRBJ2-7, is EAGVAQSPRYKIIEKRQSVAFWCNPISGHATLYWYQQILGQGPKLLIQFQNNGVVDDSQLPKDRFSAERLKGVDSTLKIQPAKLEDSAVYLCASSLPHASAQYFGPGTRLTVT.

This clone was detected only a few times. The V and J genes are TRBV28 and TRBJ2-1; TRBD2 aligns across 7 bases. This CDR3 has 16 residues. Germline CDR1 is MDHEN and CDR2 is SYDVKM. Trimming at V came to 5 bases and at J to 7 bases, leaving 14 bases not matched to a gene. The DNA for the CDR3 is TGTGCCAGCAGTCCCCTGTATGGAGCCGGGAGGAATGAGCAGTTCTTC. Its translation is CASSPLYGAGRNEQFF. Full variable domain (rest looked up from reference TRBV28 and TRBJ2-1): DVKVTQSSRYLVKRTGEKVFLECVQDMDHENMFWYRQDPGLGLRLIYFSYDVKMKEKGDIPEGYSVSREKKERFSLILESASTNQTSMYLCASSPLYGAGRNEQFFGPGTRLTVL.

V is TRBV9 and J is TRBJ2-3, with 14 bases identical to TRBD2. Germline values: CDR1 SGDLS, CDR2 YYNGEE. The CDR3 is 16 amino acids. The V and J ends lost 4 bases and 7 bases, in that order; junction bases with no gene match: 8. CDR3 amino acids: CASSPRLAGGPYTQYF. The CDR3 DNA reads as TGTGCCAGCAGCCCCAGACTAGCGGGGGGGCCTTATACGCAGTATTTT. The full variable domain, in which reference TRBV9 and TRBJ2-3 provide the parts outside the CDR3, is DSGVTQTPKHLITATGQRVTLRCSPRSGDLSVYWYQQSLDQGLQFLIQYYNGEERAKGNILERFSAQQFPDLHSELNLSSLELGDSALYFCASSPRLAGGPYTQYFGPGTRLTVL.

This clone has a single count. The CDR3 protein is CASSLGAPDRESPLHF. CDR3 bases: TGCGCCAGCAGCTTGGGCGCTCCGGACAGGGAGTCACCCCTCCACTTT. The J gene is TRBJ1-6, the V gene TRBV5-1, with 8 nucleotides matching TRBD1. The CDR3 is made up of 16 amino acids. In germline, CDR1 is SGHRS, CDR2 YFSETQ. V gave up 0 bases and J gave up 10 bases; unmatched junction bases: 9.

This chain joins TRBV18 and TRBJ1-1; possible D gene TRBD1, 6 bases. The CDR3 has 13 residues. Germline V gene sequence: CDR1 KGHSH, CDR2 LQKENI. V was trimmed by 3 bases and J by 13 bases, leaving 18 bases between them. The CDR3 bases are TGTGCCAGCTCACCCCAGGGGCCAACGGGGTATTTCTTT. It yields the protein CASSPQGPTGYFF.

This rearrangement joins TRBV5-1 to TRBJ1-4; tentatively, D is TRBD1 (5 bases). Germline V gene data show CDR1 as SGHRS and CDR2 as YFSETQ. The CDR3 has 15 amino acids. V dropped 0 bases and J dropped 4 bases, with 10 bases sitting between them. CDR3 nucleotides: TGCGCCAGCAGCTTGGCGACGGGGGTTAATGAAAAACTGTTTTTT. It yields the protein CASSLATGVNEKLFF. The full variable domain, rest sourced from reference TRBV5-1 and TRBJ1-4, is KAGVTQTPRYLIKTRGQQVTLSCSPISGHRSVSWYQQTPGQGLQFLFEYFSETQRNKGNFPGRFSGRQFSNSRSEMNVSTLELGDSALYLCASSLATGVNEKLFFGSGTQLSVL.

The J gene is TRBJ2-1, the V gene TRBV9, with 11 bases identical to TRBD2. The CDR3 covers 17 residues. Germline V lookup: CDR1 SGDLS, CDR2 YYNGEE. V lost 0 bases and J lost 8; bases outside the gene matches: 10. CDR3 in amino acids: CASSVAPSGGPWHEQFF. In DNA form, the CDR3 reads TGTGCCAGCAGCGTAGCTCCTAGCGGGGGGCCCTGGCATGAGCAGTTCTTC.

Only one count was recorded for this clone. The chain is built from TRBV27 and TRBJ1-6; 9 bases match TRBD1. The V gene end was trimmed by 2 bases and the J gene end by 8 bases; junction bases not matched to a gene: 4. Looked up from germline, CDR1 is MNHEY and CDR2 is SMNVEV (reference sequence). The CDR3 has 15 residues. In nucleotides, the CDR3 is TGTGCCAGCAGTTTACGGGGACAGGGAGATTCACCCCTCCACTTT. Protein: CASSLRGQGDSPLHF.

The V gene is TRBV9, the J gene TRBJ1-3; 8 bases map to TRBD1. The V segment lost 3 bases and the J segment 4 bases; nucleotides outside the gene matches: 3. In germline, CDR1 is SGDLS, CDR2 YYNGEE. The CDR3 covers 14 residues. The CDR3 spells CASSADRGGNTIYF. The CDR3 DNA follows: TGTGCCAGCAGCGCTGACAGGGGAGGAAACACCATATATTTT.

The chain carries TRBV6-1 and TRBJ1-3, with D possibly being TRBD1 (5 bases). The CDR3 sequence is 15 residues long. The V gene lost 1 base and the J gene lost 6 bases, with 13 bases spanning the gap. The germline V gene encodes CDR1 MNHNS and CDR2 SASEGT. CDR3 sequence: CASSEGGGSANTIYF. In nucleotides, the CDR3 is TGTGCCAGCAGTGAAGGGGGGGGGTCGGCAAACACCATATATTTT.

This chain links TRBV12-3 or TRBV12-4 with TRBJ1-2; no reliable D call. V was shortened by 3 bases and J by 8 bases, with 7 bases between the two germline ends. This CDR3 spans 11 amino acids. CDR3 loop: CASSFLMGYTF. In DNA, the CDR3 is TGTGCCAGCAGTTTCTTAATGGGCTACACCTTC.

In DNA, the CDR3 is TGTGCCAGTAGCGGGGGGGCGAGGGAGACCCAGTACTTC. Translated: CASSGGARETQYF. This sequence joins TRBV6-5 and TRBJ2-5; 11 bases align to TRBD2. Trimming took 9 bases from V and 5 from J; bases not matched to a gene: 5. From germline, CDR1 is MNHEY and CDR2 SVGAGI. The CDR3 contains 13 residues.

This clone was counted a few times. The chain uses TRBV19 and TRBJ1-2, with TRBD1 matching over 10 bases. V lost 6 bases to trimming and J lost 5 bases; unmatched junction nucleotides: 9. The CDR3 length is 15 residues. Germline values: CDR1 LNHDA, CDR2 SQIVND (reference sequence). The DNA for the CDR3 is TGTGCCAGTAGCCCCCGGGACAGGGGAGTATATGGCTACACCTTC. This codes for CASSPRDRGVYGYTF.